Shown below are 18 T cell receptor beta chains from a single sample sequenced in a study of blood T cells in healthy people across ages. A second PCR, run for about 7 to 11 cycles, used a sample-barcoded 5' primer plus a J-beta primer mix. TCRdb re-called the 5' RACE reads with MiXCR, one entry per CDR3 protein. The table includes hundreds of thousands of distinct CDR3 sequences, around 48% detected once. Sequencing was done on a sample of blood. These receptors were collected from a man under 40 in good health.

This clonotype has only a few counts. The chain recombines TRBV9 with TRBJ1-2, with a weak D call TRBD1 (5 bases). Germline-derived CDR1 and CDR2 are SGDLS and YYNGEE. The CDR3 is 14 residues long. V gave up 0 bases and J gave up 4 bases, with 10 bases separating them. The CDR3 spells CASSVESGGYGYTF. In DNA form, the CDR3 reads TGTGCCAGCAGCGTAGAATCCGGGGGCTATGGCTACACCTTC.

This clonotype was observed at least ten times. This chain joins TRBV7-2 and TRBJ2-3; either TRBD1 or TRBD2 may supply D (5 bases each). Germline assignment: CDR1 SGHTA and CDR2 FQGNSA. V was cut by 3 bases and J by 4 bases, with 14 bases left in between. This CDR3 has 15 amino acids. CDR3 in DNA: TGTGCCAGCAGCTTTGGGCTAGTGGGGGCAGATACGCAGTATTTT. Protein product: CASSFGLVGADTQYF.

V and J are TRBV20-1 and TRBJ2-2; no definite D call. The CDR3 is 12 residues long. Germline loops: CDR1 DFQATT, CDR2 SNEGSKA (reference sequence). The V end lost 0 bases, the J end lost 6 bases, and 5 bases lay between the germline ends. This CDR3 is CSARDRPGELFF. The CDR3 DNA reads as TGCAGTGCTAGAGATCGGCCCGGGGAGCTGTTTTTT.

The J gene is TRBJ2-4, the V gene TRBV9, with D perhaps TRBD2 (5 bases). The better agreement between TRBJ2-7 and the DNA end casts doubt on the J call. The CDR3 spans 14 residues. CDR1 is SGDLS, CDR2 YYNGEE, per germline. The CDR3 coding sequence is TGTGCCAGCAGCTCCCGGACTGGAACCTACGAGCAGTACTTC. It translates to CASSSRTGTYEQYF.

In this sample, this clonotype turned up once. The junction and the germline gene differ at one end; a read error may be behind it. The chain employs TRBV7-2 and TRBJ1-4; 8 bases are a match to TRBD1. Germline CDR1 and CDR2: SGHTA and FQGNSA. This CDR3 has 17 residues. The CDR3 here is CASSLENRGVANEELFF. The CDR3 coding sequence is TGTGCCAGCAGCTTAGAGAACAGGGGGGTGGCTAATGAAGAACTGTTTTTT.

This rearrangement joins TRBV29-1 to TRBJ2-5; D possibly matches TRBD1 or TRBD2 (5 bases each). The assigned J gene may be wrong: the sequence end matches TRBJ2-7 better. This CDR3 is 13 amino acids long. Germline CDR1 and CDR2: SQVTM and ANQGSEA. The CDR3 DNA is TGCAGCGTTGGAGCGCTCGGGGCAAACGAGCAGTACTTC. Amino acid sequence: CSVGALGANEQYF.

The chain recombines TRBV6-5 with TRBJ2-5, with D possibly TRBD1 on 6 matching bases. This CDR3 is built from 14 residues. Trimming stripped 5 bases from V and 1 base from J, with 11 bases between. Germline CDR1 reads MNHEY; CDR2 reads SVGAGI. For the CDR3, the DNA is TGTGCCAGCAGTGCATACAGGGTCCAAGAGACCCAGTACTTC. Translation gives CASSAYRVQETQYF.

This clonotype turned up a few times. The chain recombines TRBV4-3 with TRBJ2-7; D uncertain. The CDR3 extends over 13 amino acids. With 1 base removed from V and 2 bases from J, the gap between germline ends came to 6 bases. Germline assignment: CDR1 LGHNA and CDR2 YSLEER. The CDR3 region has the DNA TGCGCCAGCAGCCAAGGGATTACCTACGAGCAGTACTTC. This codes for CASSQGITYEQYF.

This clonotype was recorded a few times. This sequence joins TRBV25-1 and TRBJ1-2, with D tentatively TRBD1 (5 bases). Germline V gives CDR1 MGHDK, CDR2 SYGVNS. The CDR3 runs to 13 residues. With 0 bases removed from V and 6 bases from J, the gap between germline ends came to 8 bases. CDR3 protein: CASSEYKGDGYTF. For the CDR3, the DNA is TGTGCCAGCAGTGAATATAAAGGGGATGGCTACACCTTC.

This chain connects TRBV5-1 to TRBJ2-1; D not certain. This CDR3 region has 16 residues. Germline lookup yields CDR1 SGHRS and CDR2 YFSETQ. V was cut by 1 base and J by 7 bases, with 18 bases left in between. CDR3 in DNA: TGCGCCAGCAGCTTGAGGTCCCTAGTAGACGGTAATGAGCAGTTCTTC. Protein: CASSLRSLVDGNEQFF.

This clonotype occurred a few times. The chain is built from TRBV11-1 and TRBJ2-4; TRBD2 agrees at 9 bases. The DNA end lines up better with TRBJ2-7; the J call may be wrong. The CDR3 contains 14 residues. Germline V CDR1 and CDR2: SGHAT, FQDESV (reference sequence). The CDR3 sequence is CASSLRGLASEQYF. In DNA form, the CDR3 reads TGTGCCAGCAGCTTACGGGGACTAGCTTCCGAGCAGTACTTC.

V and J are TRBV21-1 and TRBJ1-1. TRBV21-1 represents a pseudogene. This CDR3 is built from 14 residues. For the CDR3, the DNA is TGTGCCAGCCCCTACCGGGGTGTTTACACTGAAGCTTTCTTT. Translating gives CASPYRGVYTEAFF.

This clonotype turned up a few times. This CDR3 reads CASVSEEGANVLTF. DNA of the CDR3: TGTGCCAGCGTTTCCGAGGAGGGGGCCAACGTCCTGACTTTC. The rearrangement joins TRBV2 to TRBJ2-6; no reliable D call. The CDR3 loop spans 14 amino acids. Germline values: CDR1 SNHLY, CDR2 FYNNEI. V lost 8 bases, J lost 4 bases, and 12 bases lay in between.

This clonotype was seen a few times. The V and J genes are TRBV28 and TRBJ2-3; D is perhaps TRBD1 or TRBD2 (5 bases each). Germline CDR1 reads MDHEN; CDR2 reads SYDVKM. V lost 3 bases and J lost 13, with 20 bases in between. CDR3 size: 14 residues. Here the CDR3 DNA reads TGTGCCAGCAGTTTGGGGCGAGACCTATGGGAGAAGTATTTT. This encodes CASSLGRDLWEKYF.

The CDR3 region is CASNIGQGTQYF. The DNA for the CDR3 is TGTGCCAGCAATATCGGGCAGGGCACGCAGTATTTT. This chain connects TRBV11-1 to TRBJ2-3, with D perhaps matching TRBD1 (5 bases). Germline CDR1 is SGHAT and CDR2 is FQDESV (reference sequence). The CDR3 runs 12 residues. V was trimmed by 7 bases and J by 9 bases, leaving 14 bases between them.

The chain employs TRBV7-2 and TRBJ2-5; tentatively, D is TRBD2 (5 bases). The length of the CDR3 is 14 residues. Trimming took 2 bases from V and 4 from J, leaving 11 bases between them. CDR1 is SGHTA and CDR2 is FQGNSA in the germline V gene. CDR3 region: CASSLSASGETQYF. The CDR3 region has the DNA TGTGCCAGCAGCTTATCCGCGAGCGGAGAGACCCAGTACTTC.

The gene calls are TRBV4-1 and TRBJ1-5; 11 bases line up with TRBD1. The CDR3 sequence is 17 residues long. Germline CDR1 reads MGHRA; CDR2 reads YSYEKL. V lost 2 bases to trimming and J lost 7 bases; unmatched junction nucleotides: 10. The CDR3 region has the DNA TGCGCCAGCAGCCAAAGCCCTTTGGGACAGGGGGAGCAGCCCCAGCATTTT. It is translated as CASSQSPLGQGEQPQHF.

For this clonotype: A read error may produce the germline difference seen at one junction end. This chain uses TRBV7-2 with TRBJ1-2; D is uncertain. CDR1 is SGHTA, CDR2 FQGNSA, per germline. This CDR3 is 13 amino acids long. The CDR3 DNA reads TGTGCCAGCGGCTTCGCCGGGGACTATGGCTACACCTTC. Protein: CASGFAGDYGYTF.